This T cell receptor beta chain originates from a study of blood T cell repertoires in COVID-19. Study-wide background: There were acute and convalescent COVID-19 samples, and they came from the United States, Italy and Spain. T cells, B-cell-depleted T cells, or PBMCs supplied cDNA or gDNA.

Authors' processing steps: Amplification of reference gene primers was used by the study to estimate nucleated cell counts. Clones were read by immunoSEQ multiplex PCR, and TCRdb kept only the in-frame ones, dropping some. V, J and clone size were drawn from that table, and D and trimming were deduced from the DNA. The sample lists 110,000 or so clones, roughly nine tenths occurring once. Germline V CDR1 and CDR2: SNHLY, FYNNEI. Trimming cost V 6 bases and J 3 bases, with 15 bases left between them. CDR3 length equals 15 residues. The source of this sequence is a man aged 70 or older with active or convalescent COVID-19. The rearrangement joins TRBV2 to TRBJ1-5; TRBD1 is a possible D gene (5 bases). Source material: peripheral blood. The DNA for the CDR3 is TGTGCCAGCAGAGGGCAGGGACTAAACAATCAGCCCCAGCATTTT. Protein sequence: CASRGQGLNNQPQHF.